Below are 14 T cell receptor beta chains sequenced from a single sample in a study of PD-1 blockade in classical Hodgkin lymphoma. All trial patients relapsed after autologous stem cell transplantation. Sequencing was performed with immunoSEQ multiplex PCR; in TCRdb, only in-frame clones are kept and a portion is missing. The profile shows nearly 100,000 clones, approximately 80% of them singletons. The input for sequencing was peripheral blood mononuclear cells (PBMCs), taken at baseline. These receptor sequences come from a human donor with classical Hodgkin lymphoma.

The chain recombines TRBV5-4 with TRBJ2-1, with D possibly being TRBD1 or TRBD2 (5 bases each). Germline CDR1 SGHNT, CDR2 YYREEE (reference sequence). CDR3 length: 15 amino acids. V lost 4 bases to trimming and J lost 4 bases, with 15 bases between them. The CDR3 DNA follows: TGTGCCAGCAGCCAAAGGGACCAACTATACAATGAGCAGTTCTTC. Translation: CASSQRDQLYNEQFF.

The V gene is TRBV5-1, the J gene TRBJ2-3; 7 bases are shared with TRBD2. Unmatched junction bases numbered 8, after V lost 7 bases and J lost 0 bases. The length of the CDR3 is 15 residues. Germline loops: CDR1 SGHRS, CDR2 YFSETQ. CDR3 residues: CASATSRYSTDTQYF. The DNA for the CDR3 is TGCGCCAGCGCGACTAGCCGATATAGCACAGATACGCAGTATTTT.

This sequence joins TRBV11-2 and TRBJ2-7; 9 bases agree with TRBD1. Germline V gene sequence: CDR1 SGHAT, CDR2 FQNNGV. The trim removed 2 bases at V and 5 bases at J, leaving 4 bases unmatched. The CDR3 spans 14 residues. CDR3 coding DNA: TGTGCCAGCAGCTTAACCGACAGGGGGAACGAGCAGTACTTC. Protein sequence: CASSLTDRGNEQYF.

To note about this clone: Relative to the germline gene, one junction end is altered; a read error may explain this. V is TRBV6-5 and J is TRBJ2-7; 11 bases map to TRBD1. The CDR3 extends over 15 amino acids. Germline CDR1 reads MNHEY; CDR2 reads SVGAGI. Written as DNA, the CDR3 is TGTGCCATCAGTAACCGGGACAGGGGGGAATACGAGCAGTACTTC. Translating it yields CAISNRDRGEYEQYF.

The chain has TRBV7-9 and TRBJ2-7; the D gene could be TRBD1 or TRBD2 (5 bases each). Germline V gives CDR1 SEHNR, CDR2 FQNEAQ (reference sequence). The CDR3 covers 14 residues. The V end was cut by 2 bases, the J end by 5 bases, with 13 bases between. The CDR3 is CASSLRGESDEQYF. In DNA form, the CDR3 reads TGTGCCAGCAGCTTAAGGGGAGAGTCAGACGAGCAGTACTTC. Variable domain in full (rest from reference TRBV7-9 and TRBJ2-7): DTGVSQNPRHKITKRGQNVTFRCDPISEHNRLYWYRQTLGQGPEFLTYFQNEAQLEKSRLLSDRFSAERPKGSFSTLEIQRTEQGDSAMYLCASSLRGESDEQYFGPGTRLTVT.

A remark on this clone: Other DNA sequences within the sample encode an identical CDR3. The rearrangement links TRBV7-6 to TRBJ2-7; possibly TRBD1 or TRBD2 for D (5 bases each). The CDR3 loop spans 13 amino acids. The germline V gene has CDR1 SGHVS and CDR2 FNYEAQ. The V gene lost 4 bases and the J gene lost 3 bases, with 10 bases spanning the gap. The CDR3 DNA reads TGTGCCAGCAGCTCGGGACCCAACTACGAGCAGTACTTC. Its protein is CASSSGPNYEQYF.

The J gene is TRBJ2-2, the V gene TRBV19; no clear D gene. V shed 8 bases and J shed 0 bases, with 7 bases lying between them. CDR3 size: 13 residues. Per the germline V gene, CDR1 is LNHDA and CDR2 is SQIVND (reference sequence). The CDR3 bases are TGTGCCAGTCCCCAGCCGAACACCGGGGAGCTGTTTTTT. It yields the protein CASPQPNTGELFF.

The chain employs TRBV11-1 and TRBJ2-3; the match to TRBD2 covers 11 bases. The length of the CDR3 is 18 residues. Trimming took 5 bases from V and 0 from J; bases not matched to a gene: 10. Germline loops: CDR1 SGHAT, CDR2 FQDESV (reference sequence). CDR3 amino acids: CASSRGLAADSSTDTQYF. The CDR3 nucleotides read TGTGCCAGCAGCCGGGGACTAGCGGCGGACTCTAGCACAGATACGCAGTATTTT.

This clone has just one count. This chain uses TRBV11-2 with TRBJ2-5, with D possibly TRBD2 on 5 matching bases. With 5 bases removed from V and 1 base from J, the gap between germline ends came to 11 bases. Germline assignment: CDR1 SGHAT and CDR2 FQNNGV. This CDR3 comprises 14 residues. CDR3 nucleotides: TGTGCCAGCAGCCCTGGGAGTACCCAAGAGACCCAGTACTTC. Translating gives CASSPGSTQETQYF.

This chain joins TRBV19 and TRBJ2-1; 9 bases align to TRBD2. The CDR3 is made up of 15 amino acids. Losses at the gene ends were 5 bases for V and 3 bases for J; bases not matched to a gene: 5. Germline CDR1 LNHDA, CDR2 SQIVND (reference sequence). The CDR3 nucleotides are TGTGCCAGTAGTTTGCTAGCGGGGTACTACAATGAGCAGTTCTTC. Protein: CASSLLAGYYNEQFF.

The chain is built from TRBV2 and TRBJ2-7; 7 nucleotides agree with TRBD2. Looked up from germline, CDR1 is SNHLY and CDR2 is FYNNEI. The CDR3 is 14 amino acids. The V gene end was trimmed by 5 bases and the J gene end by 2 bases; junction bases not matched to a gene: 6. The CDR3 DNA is TGTGCCAGCAGTCTTGGGGGGGTCCCCTACGAGCAGTACTTC. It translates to CASSLGGVPYEQYF.

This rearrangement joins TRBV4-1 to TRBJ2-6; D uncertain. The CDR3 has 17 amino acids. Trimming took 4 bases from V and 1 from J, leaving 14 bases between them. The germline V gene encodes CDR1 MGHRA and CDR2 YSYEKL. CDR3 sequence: CASSLFRASSGANVLTF. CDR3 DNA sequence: TGCGCCAGCAGCCTCTTTCGGGCTTCTTCTGGGGCCAACGTCCTGACTTTC.

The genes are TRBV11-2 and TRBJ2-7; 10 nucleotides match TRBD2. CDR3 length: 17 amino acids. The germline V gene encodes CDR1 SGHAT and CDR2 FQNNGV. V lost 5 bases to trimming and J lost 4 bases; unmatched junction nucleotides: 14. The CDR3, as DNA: TGTGCCAGCAGCCCGGGACGACGCGGGACTAGCGATTACGAGCAGTACTTC. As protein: CASSPGRRGTSDYEQYF.

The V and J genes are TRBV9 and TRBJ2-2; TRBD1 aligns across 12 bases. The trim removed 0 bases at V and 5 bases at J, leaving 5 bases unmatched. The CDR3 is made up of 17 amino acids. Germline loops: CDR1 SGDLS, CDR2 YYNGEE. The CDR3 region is CASSVGGQGASTGELFF. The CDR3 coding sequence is TGTGCCAGCAGCGTAGGGGGACAGGGGGCAAGTACCGGGGAGCTGTTTTTT. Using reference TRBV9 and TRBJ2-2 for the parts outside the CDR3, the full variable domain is DSGVTQTPKHLITATGQRVTLRCSPRSGDLSVYWYQQSLDQGLQFLIQYYNGEERAKGNILERFSAQQFPDLHSELNLSSLELGDSALYFCASSVGGQGASTGELFFGEGSRLTVL.